A single sample is the source of the 17 T cell receptor beta chains below, sequenced in a study of cytomegalovirus exposure and HLA in healthy donors (dated by TCRdb to 2016 to 2017). The library was obtained by the immunoSEQ multiplex PCR assay. For the multiplex PCR, a mixture combining 60 forward primers for TCR Vbeta segments and 13 reverse primers for TCR Jbeta segments was used. TCRdb retrieved this table from immuneACCESS and kept in-frame rearrangements only. Not all clones are present; in checked studies, unresolved V genes account for under half, and no reason is known for the remainder. The sample's own table lists tens of thousands of clones. The top ten clones comprise around 3.5% of the sample. The specimen was PBMCs. Receptors originate from a man aged 40-50 years in good health and CMV-seronegative.

The chain carries TRBV29-1 and TRBJ1-5, with TRBD1 as a possible D gene (6 bases). V gave up 6 bases and J gave up 1 base, with 10 bases separating them. This CDR3 has 13 amino acids. Germline V gene sequence: CDR1 SQVTM, CDR2 ANQGSEA. The chain's CDR3 is CSVRGGSNQPQHF. CDR3 bases: TGCAGCGTAAGGGGGGGGAGCAATCAGCCCCAGCATTTT.

This chain joins TRBV6-5 and TRBJ1-1, with D perhaps TRBD1 (6 bases). V lost 1 base to trimming and J lost 5 bases, with 14 bases between them. Germline-derived CDR1 and CDR2 are MNHEY and SVGAGI. The CDR3 length is 15 residues. CDR3: CASSYLKGGGTEAFF. DNA for the CDR3: TGTGCCAGCAGTTACTTAAAGGGAGGGGGGACTGAAGCTTTCTTT.

As to this clone: One end of the junction does not line up with germline, which may come from a read error. This chain connects TRBV5-1 to TRBJ2-7; 8 bases line up with TRBD1. Germline V gives CDR1 SGHRS, CDR2 YFSETQ. There are 16 residues in the CDR3. The CDR3 DNA reads as TGCGCCAGCAGCTTGGAGGGACAGGCCAGCGCCTACGAGCAGTCCTTC. Encoded protein: CASSLEGQASAYEQSF. The entire variable domain, with the rest obtained from reference TRBV5-1 and TRBJ2-7, is as follows: KAGVTQTPRYLIKTRGQQVTLSCSPISGHRSVSWYQQTPGQGLQFLFEYFSETQRNKGNFPGRFSGRQFSNSRSEMNVSTLELGDSALYLCASSLEGQASAYEQSFGPGTRLTVT.

The chain has TRBV30 and TRBJ1-2; 7 bases are shared with TRBD1. The germline gives CDR1 GTSNPN, CDR2 SVGIG (reference sequence). V dropped 4 bases and J dropped 7; count of bases not matched to a gene: 9. The CDR3 covers 13 residues. CDR3 sequence reads: CAWTPGTDLGYTF. The CDR3, as DNA: TGTGCCTGGACTCCGGGGACAGACCTTGGCTACACCTTC.

The chain links TRBV19 to TRBJ1-1; TRBD1 matches 10 bases. Germline trimming cut 6 bases from V and 4 bases from J; bases unmatched to any gene: 8. The germline V gene encodes CDR1 LNHDA and CDR2 SQIVND (reference sequence). CDR3 length: 15 residues. DNA of the CDR3: TGTGCCAGTAGAGACGACAGGGGGCATCTCACTGAAGCTTTCTTT. It translates to CASRDDRGHLTEAFF.

The genes are TRBV4-3 and TRBJ2-7, with TRBD2 matching over 7 bases. Germline V CDR1 and CDR2: LGHNA, YSLEER. V gave up 1 base and J gave up 5 bases; unmatched junction bases: 23. This CDR3 region has 20 residues. In nucleotides, the CDR3 is TGCGCCAGCAGCCAAGCCCCCCCAGGAAGCGGGATCCACAAAACCCACGAGCAGTACTTC. Translating it yields CASSQAPPGSGIHKTHEQYF.

The V call is TRBV5-6, the J call TRBJ1-2, with 7 bases that match TRBD1. Germline trimming cut 4 bases from V and 4 bases from J; bases unmatched to any gene: 7. This CDR3 spans 14 amino acids. From germline, CDR1 is SGHDT and CDR2 YYEEEE. The CDR3 nucleotides read TGTGCCAGCAGCCCAGGGGGACTCGGCTATGGCTACACCTTC. Translating gives CASSPGGLGYGYTF.

The genes are TRBV5-1 and TRBJ1-2; a possible D gene is TRBD1 (6 bases). CDR3 size: 16 residues. Trimming shortened V by 0 bases and J by 4 bases, and 16 bases separated the two germline ends. Germline CDR1 and CDR2: SGHRS and YFSETQ. This CDR3 is CASSLGLQGSRYGYTF. CDR3 DNA: TGCGCCAGCAGCTTGGGTTTGCAGGGGAGCCGCTATGGCTACACCTTC.

J is TRBJ1-1 and V is TRBV7-3, with D perhaps TRBD1 (6 bases). The CDR3 sequence is 13 residues long. The germline CDR1 and CDR2 sequences are SGHTA and FQGTGA. V dropped 7 bases and J dropped 3 bases, with 12 bases sitting between them. CDR3 in amino acids: CASKKQGDTEAFF. DNA of the CDR3: TGTGCCAGCAAAAAACAGGGTGACACTGAAGCTTTCTTT.

The chain uses TRBV5-1 and TRBJ1-1; unclear D gene. Looked up from germline, CDR1 is SGHRS and CDR2 is YFSETQ. This CDR3 is built from 13 residues. With 6 bases removed from V and 1 base from J, the gap between germline ends came to 10 bases. Written as DNA, the CDR3 is TGCGCCAGCAAAGCCGATTCGAACACTGAAGCTTTCTTT. Translated: CASKADSNTEAFF.

V is TRBV7-3 and J is TRBJ2-1; 7 bases map to TRBD1. Germline V lookup: CDR1 SGHTA, CDR2 FQGTGA. V shed 2 bases, J shed 6 bases, and the junction held 7 bases outside the gene matches. This CDR3 comprises 15 residues. CDR3 nucleotide sequence: TGTGCCAGCAGCTTACTTTCGGACAGGACCAATGAGCAGTTCTTC. Protein: CASSLLSDRTNEQFF.

The CDR3: CASRWGTSGEAFF. The CDR3 DNA sequence: TGTGCCAGCCGATGGGGGACAAGCGGTGAAGCTTTCTTT. The chain couples TRBV19 to TRBJ1-1; D may be TRBD1 (6 bases). Germline V CDR1 and CDR2: LNHDA, SQIVND (reference sequence). There are 13 residues in the CDR3. Trimming shortened V by 9 bases and J by 7 bases, and 18 bases separated the two germline ends.

The rearrangement links TRBV27 to TRBJ2-6; no reliable D call. V shed 3 bases and J shed 4 bases, with 13 bases lying between them. Germline loops: CDR1 MNHEY, CDR2 SMNVEV (reference sequence). The CDR3 runs to 16 residues. CDR3 coding DNA: TGTGCCAGCAGTTTGGAGAAACCTTCCGGGGCCAACGTCCTGACTTTC. Translated, it gives CASSLEKPSGANVLTF.

The chain links TRBV6-5 to TRBJ1-1; D is unclear. The CDR3 is 13 residues long. Germline-derived CDR1 and CDR2 are MNHEY and SVGAGI. Deletions cut 2 bases from V and 1 base from J, with 5 bases between. In DNA form, the CDR3 reads TGTGCCAGCAGTTACGAGGGGAACACTGAAGCTTTCTTT. Translation gives CASSYEGNTEAFF.

This chain connects TRBV7-3 to TRBJ2-7, with 12 bases matching TRBD2. The ends lost 4 bases at V and 2 bases at J; junction bases unmatched: 6. This CDR3 is 16 amino acids long. Per the germline V gene, CDR1 is SGHTA and CDR2 is FQGTGA. In DNA form, the CDR3 reads TGTGCCAGCAGCTCGTCCGGGACTAGCGGGCCCTACGAGCAGTACTTC. Translation: CASSSSGTSGPYEQYF.

J is TRBJ1-4 and V is TRBV10-3, with 9 bases identical to TRBD1. J lost 2 bases, V lost 6 bases, and 16 bases had no gene match. Per germline, CDR1 ENHRY and CDR2 SYGVKD. This CDR3 region has 19 residues. As DNA, the CDR3 is TGTGCCATCAGCAAACTGCCAACGACAGGGGGATCGACTAATGAAAAACTGTTTTTT. Its translation is CAISKLPTTGGSTNEKLFF.

The chain recombines TRBV4-2 with TRBJ2-5; 12 bases agree with TRBD2. CDR3 length: 17 residues. CDR1 LGHNA and CDR2 YNFKEQ come from the germline V gene. J was trimmed by 5 bases and V by 1 base; bases with no gene match: 8. CDR3 DNA: TGTGCCAGCAGCCAAGTCGCACTAGCGGGAGGTGGTGAGACCCAGTACTTC. Its translation: CASSQVALAGGGETQYF.